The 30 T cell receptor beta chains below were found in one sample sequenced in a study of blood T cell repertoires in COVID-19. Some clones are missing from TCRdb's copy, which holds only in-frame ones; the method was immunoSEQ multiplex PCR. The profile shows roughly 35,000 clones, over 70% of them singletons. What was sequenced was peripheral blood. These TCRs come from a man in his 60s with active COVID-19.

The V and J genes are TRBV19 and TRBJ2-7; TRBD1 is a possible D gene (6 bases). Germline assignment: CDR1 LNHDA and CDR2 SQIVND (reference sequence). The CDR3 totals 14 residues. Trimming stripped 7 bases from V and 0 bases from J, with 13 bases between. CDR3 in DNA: TGTGCCAGTACCCGGACAGCGGACTCCTACGAGCAGTACTTC. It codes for CASTRTADSYEQYF.

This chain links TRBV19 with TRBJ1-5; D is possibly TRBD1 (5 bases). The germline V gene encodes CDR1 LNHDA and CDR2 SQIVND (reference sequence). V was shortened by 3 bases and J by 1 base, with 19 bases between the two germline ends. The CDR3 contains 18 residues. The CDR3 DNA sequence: TGTGCCAGTAGTATCGGATGGGGGGTGGGAGAGAGCAATCAGCCCCAGCATTTT. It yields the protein CASSIGWGVGESNQPQHF.

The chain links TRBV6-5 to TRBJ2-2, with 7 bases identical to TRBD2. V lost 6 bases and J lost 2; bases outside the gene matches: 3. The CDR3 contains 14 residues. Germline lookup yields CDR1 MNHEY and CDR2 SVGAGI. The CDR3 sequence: CASRKRGNTGELFF. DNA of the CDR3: TGTGCCAGCAGAAAGCGGGGCAACACCGGGGAGCTGTTTTTT.

The CDR3, as DNA: TGCGCCAGCAGCCAAGTTGGCGGAAGGGGATATAGCAATCAGCCCCAGCATTTT. This sequence encodes CASSQVGGRGYSNQPQHF. The gene calls are TRBV4-1 and TRBJ1-5, with D perhaps TRBD1 (5 bases). The length of the CDR3 is 18 residues. Trimming shortened V by 1 base and J by 0 bases, and 16 bases separated the two germline ends. The V gene's germline CDR1 is MGHRA and CDR2 YSYEKL.

The CDR3 loop is CASRPQGANTEAFF. In nucleotides, the CDR3 is TGTGCCAGCCGCCCACAGGGGGCGAACACTGAAGCTTTCTTT. The rearrangement uses TRBV27 and TRBJ1-1, with 9 bases fitting TRBD1. Germline trimming cut 8 bases from V and 1 base from J; bases unmatched to any gene: 5. Per germline, CDR1 MNHEY and CDR2 SMNVEV (reference sequence). The CDR3 covers 14 residues.

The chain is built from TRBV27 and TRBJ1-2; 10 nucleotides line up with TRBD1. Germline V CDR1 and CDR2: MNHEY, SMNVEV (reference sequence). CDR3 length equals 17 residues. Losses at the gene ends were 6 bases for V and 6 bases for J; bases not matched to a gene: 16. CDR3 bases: TGTGCCAGCAGCACCACCGGGGGGGGACAGGGGAAACATGGCTACACCTTC. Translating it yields CASSTTGGGQGKHGYTF.

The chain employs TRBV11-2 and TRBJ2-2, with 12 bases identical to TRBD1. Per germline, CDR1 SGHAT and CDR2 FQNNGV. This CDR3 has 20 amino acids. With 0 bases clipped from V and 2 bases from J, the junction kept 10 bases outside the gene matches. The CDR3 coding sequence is TGTGCCAGCAGCTTAGAACGGGGGGACAGGGGGCTTTACAACACCGGGGAGCTGTTTTTT. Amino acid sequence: CASSLERGDRGLYNTGELFF.

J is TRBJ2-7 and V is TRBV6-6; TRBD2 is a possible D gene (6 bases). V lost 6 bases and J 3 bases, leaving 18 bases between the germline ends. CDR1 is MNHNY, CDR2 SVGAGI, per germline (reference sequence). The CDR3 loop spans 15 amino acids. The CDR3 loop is CASSAYWRGDYEQYF. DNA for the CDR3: TGTGCCAGCAGCGCTTATTGGCGGGGAGACTACGAGCAGTACTTC.

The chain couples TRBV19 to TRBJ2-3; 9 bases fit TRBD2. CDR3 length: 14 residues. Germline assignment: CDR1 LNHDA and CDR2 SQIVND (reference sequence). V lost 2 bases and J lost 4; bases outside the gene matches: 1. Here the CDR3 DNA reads TGTGCCAGTAGTATACTAGCGGGATCAGATACGCAGTATTTT. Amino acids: CASSILAGSDTQYF.

In nucleotides, the CDR3 is TGTGCCAGCTCACTCTCGGGAGGGCCGGGAAATGAGCAGTTCTTC. Translated, it gives CASSLSGGPGNEQFF. The chain is built from TRBV18 and TRBJ2-1, with 8 bases aligning to TRBD2. Per the germline V gene, CDR1 is KGHSH and CDR2 is LQKENI. The CDR3 runs 15 residues. V shed 4 bases, J shed 7 bases, and the junction held 9 bases outside the gene matches. Full variable domain (rest looked up from reference TRBV18 and TRBJ2-1): NAGVMQNPRHLVRRRGQEARLRCSPMKGHSHVYWYRQLPEEGLKFMVYLQKENIIDESGMPKERFSAEFPKEGPSILRIQQVVRGDSAAYFCASSLSGGPGNEQFFGPGTRLTVL.

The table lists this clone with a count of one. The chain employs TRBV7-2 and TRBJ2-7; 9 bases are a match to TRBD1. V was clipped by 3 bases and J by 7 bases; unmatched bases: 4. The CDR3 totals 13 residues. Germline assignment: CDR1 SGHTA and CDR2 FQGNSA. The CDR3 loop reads CASSLDRGGEQYF. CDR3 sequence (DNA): TGTGCCAGCAGCTTGGACAGGGGTGGAGAGCAGTACTTC.

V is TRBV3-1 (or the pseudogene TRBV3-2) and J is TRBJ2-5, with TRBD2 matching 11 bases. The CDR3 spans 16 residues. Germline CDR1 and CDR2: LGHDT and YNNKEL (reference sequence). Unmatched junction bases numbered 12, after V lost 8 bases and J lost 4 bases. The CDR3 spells CASSTPLAGAGETQYF. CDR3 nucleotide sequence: TGTGCCAGCTCAACCCCACTAGCGGGAGCGGGAGAGACCCAGTACTTC.

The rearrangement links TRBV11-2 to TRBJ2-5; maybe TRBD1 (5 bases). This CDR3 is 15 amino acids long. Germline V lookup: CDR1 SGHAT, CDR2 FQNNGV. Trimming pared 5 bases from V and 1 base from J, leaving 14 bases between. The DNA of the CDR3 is TGTGCCAGCAGCCGCCAGGGTTGGGGCCAAGAGACCCAGTACTTC. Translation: CASSRQGWGQETQYF.

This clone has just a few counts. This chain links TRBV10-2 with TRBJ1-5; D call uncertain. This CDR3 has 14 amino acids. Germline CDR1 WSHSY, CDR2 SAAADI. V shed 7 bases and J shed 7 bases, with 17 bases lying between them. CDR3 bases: TGCGCCAGCATGGGCTCTCGAACCGGACAGCCCCAGCATTTT. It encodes CASMGSRTGQPQHF.

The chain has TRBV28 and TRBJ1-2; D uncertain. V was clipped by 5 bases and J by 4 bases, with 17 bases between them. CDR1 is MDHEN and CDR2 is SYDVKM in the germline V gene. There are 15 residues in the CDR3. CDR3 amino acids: CASSLLYSGLYGYTF. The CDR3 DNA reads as TGTGCCAGCAGTCTACTCTACTCAGGACTCTATGGCTACACCTTC.

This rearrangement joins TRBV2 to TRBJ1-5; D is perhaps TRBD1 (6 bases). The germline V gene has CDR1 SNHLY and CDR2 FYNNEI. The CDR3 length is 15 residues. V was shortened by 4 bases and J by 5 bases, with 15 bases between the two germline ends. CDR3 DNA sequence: TGTGCCAGCAGTGGGCAGGGGACCGACTATCAGCCCCAGCATTTT. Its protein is CASSGQGTDYQPQHF.

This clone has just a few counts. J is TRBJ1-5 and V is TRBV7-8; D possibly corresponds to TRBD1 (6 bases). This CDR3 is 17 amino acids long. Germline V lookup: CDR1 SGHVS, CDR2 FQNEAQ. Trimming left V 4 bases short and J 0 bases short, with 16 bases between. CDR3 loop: CASSSPKGGNSNQPQHF. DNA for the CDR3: TGTGCCAGCAGCTCACCGAAGGGGGGGAATAGCAATCAGCCCCAGCATTTT.

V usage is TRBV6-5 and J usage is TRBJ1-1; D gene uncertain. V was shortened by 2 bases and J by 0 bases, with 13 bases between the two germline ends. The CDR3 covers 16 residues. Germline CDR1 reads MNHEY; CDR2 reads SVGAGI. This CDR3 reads CASSYSSAAMNTEAFF. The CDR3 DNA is TGTGCCAGCAGTTACAGCTCCGCCGCTATGAACACTGAAGCTTTCTTT.

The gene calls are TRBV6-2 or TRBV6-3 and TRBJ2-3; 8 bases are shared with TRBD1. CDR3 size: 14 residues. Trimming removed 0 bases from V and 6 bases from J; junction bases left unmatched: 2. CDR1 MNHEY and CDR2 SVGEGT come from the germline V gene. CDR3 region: CASSYSDRVDTQYF. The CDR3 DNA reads TGTGCCAGCAGTTACTCGGACAGGGTTGATACGCAGTATTTT.

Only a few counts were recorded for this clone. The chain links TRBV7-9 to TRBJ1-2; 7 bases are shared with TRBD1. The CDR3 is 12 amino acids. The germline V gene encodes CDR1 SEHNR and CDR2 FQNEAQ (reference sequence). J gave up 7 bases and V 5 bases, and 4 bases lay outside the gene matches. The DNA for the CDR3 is TGTGCCAGCAGCCCGGACAGGTCTGGCTACACCTTC. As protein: CASSPDRSGYTF. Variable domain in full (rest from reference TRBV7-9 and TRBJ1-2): DTGVSQNPRHKITKRGQNVTFRCDPISEHNRLYWYRQTLGQGPEFLTYFQNEAQLEKSRLLSDRFSAERPKGSFSTLEIQRTEQGDSAMYLCASSPDRSGYTFGSGTRLTVV.

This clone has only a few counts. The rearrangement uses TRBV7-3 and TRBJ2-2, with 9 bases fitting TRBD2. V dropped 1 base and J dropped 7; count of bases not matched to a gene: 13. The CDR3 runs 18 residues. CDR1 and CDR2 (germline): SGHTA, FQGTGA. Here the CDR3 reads CASSLNPSGTPGNGELFF. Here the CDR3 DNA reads TGTGCCAGCAGCTTAAATCCTAGCGGGACCCCGGGGAACGGGGAGCTGTTTTTT.

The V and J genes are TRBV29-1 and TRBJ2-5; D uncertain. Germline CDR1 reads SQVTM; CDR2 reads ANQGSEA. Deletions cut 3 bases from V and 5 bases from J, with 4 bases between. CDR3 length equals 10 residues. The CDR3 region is CSVDSETQYF. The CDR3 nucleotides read TGCAGCGTTGATTCGGAGACCCAGTACTTC.

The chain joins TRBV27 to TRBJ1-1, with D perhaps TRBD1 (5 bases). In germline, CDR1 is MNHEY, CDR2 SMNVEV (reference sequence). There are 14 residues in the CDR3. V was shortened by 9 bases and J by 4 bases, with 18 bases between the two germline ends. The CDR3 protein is CARDHRREGTEAFF. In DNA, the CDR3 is TGTGCCAGGGATCACAGGCGGGAAGGCACTGAAGCTTTCTTT.

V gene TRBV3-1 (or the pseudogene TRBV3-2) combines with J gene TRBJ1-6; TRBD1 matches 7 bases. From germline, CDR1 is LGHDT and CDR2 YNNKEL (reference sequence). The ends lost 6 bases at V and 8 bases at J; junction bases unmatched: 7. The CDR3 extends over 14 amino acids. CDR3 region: CASSLGTVDSPLHF. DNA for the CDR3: TGTGCCAGCAGTCTAGGGACAGTAGATTCACCCCTCCACTTT.

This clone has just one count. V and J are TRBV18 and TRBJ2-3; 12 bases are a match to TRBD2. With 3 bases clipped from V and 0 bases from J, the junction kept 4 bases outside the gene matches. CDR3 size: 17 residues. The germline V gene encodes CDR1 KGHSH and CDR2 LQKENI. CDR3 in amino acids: CASSPPTSGGSTDTQYF. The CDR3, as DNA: TGTGCCAGCTCACCCCCGACTAGCGGGGGAAGCACAGATACGCAGTATTTT.

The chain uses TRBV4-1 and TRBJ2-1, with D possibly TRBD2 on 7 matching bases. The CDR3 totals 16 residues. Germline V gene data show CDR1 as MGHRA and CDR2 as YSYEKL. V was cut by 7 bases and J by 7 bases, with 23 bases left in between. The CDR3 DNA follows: TGCGCCAGCACCACAGGGTCCGCGGGAGAAGGGAATGAGCAGTTCTTC. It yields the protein CASTTGSAGEGNEQFF.

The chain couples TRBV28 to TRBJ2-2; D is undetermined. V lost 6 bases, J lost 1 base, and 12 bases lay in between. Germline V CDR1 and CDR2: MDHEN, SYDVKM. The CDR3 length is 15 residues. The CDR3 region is CASRPTDQNTGELFF. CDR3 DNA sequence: TGTGCCAGCAGGCCAACAGACCAGAACACCGGGGAGCTGTTTTTT.

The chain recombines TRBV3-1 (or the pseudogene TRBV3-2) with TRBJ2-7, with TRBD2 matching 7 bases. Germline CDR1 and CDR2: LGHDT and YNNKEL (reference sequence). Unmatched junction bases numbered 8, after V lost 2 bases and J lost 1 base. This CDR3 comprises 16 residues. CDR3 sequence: CASSQTAAGRSYEQYF. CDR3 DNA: TGTGCCAGCAGCCAAACGGCAGCGGGACGGTCCTACGAGCAGTACTTC.

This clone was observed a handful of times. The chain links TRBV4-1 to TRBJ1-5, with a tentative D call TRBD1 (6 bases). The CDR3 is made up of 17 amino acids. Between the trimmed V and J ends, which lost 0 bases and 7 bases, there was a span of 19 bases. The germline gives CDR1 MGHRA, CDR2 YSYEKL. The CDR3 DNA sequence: TGCGCCAGCAGCCAAGAGATTGCTTTAAGGGGGAAACAGCCCCAGCATTTT. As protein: CASSQEIALRGKQPQHF.

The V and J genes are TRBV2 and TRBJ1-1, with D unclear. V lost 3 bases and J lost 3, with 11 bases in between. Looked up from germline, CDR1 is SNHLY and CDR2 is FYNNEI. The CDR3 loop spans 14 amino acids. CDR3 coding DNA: TGTGCCAGCAGTGAGGAGTGGCGGGACACTGAAGCTTTCTTT. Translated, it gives CASSEEWRDTEAFF.